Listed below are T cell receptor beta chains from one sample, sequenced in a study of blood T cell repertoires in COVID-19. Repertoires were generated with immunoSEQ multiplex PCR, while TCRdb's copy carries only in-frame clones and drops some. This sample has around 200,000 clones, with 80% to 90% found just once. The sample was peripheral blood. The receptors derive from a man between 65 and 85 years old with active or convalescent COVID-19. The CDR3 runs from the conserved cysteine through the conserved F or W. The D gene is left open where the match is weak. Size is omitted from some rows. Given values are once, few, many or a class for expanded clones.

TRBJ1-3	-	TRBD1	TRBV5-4	CASSREGAPGNTIYF	TGTGCCAGCAGCCGGGAGGGGGCGCCTGGAAACACCATATATTTT
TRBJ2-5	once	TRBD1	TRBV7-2	CASSKDRAKTQYF	TGTGCCAGCAGCAAGGACAGGGCGAAGACCCAGTACTTC
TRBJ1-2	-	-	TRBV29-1	CSVEGTGYNGYTF	TGCAGCGTTGAAGGTACGGGGTATAATGGCTACACCTTC
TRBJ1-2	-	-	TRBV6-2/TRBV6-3	CASSYSKRGARANYGYTF	TGTGCCAGCAGTTACTCGAAGCGGGGGGCGAGAGCTAACTATGGCTACACCTTC
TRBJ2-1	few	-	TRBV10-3	CAISALTGSSYNEQFF	TGTGCCATCAGTGCGTTAACAGGGAGCTCCTACAATGAGCAGTTCTTC
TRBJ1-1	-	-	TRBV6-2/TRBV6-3	CASSRAPGDTEAFF	TGTGCCAGCAGTAGGGCCCCAGGGGACACTGAAGCTTTCTTT
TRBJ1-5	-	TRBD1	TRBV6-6	CASTTAGGQAQHF	TGTGCCAGCACAACCGCCGGGGGACAGGCCCAGCATTTT
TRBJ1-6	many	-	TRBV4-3	CASSQETGYSSYNSPLHF	TGCGCCAGCAGCCAAGAAACAGGTTACAGCTCCTATAATTCACCCCTCCACTTT
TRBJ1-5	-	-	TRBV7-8	CASSLSGGNQPQHF	TGTGCCAGCAGTTTATCCGGGGGAAATCAGCCCCAGCATTTT
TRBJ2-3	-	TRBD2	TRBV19	CASSVWTSGTDTQYF	TGTGCCAGTAGTGTTTGGACTAGCGGCACAGATACGCAGTATTTT
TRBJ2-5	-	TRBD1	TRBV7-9	CASSLGGGRQTQYF	TGTGCCAGCAGCTTAGGAGGGGGCCGGCAGACCCAGTACTTC
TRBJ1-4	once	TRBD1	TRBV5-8	CASSLGTGVEKLFF	TGTGCCAGCAGCTTAGGGACAGGGGTGGAAAAACTGTTTTTT
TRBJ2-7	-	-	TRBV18	CASSPRRFVDNYEQYF	TGTGCCAGCTCACCACGCAGGTTCGTTGACAACTACGAGCAGTACTTC
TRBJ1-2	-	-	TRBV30	CAWSVLGSWPNYGYTF	TGTGCCTGGAGTGTACTAGGAAGTTGGCCTAACTATGGCTACACCTTC
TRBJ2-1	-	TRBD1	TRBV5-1	CASSSGQGLSSYNEQFF	TGCGCCAGCAGCTCAGGACAGGGCCTGAGCTCCTACAATGAGCAGTTCTTC
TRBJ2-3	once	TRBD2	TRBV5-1	CASSLELAGIDTQYF	TGCGCCAGCAGCTTGGAACTAGCGGGAATAGATACGCAGTATTTT
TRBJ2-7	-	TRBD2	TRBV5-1	CASSLGLAGNYEQYF	TGCGCCAGCAGCTTGGGACTAGCGGGGAACTACGAGCAGTACTTC
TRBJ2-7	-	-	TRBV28	CASSLFSGAYEQYF	TGTGCCAGCAGTTTGTTTTCAGGGGCCTACGAGCAGTACTTC
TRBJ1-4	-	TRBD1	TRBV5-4	CASSHGQAATNEKLFF	TGTGCCAGCAGCCACGGACAGGCCGCAACTAATGAAAAACTGTTTTTT
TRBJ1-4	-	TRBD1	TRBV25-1	CASSEWSDRASEKLFF	TGTGCCAGCAGTGAATGGTCAGACAGGGCAAGTGAAAAACTGTTTTTT
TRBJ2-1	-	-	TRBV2	CASSELRSSYNEQFF	TGTGCCAGCAGTGAATTGAGGAGCTCCTACAATGAGCAGTTCTTC
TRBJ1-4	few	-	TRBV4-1	CASSQIESTNEKLFF	TGCGCCAGCAGCCAGATTGAGTCAACTAATGAAAAACTGTTTTTT
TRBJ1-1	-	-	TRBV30	CAWSVLIGVVGAEAFF	TGTGCCTGGAGTGTATTGATAGGGGTAGTAGGGGCTGAAGCTTTCTTT
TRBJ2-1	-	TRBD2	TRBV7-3	CASSSGTSGRARQFF	TGTGCCAGCAGCTCTGGGACTAGCGGGAGGGCTAGGCAGTTCTTC
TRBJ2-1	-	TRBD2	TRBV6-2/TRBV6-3	CASSSTSGRNYNEQFF	TGTGCCAGCAGTTCCACTAGCGGGAGGAACTACAATGAGCAGTTCTTC
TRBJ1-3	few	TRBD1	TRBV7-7	CASSNHSRQGRNTIYF	TGTGCCAGCAGCAACCACAGCCGACAGGGCAGAAACACCATATATTTT
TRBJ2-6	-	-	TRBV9	CASSVAGQFSGANVLTF	TGTGCCAGCAGCGTAGCAGGACAGTTCTCTGGGGCCAACGTCCTGACTTTC
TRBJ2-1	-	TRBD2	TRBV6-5	CASSFRALAGAEQFF	TGTGCCAGCAGTTTCAGGGCCCTAGCGGGAGCCGAGCAGTTCTTC
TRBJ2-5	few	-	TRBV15	CATSRDGPTRGETQYF	TGTGCCACCAGCAGAGATGGCCCCACCAGGGGTGAGACCCAGTACTTC
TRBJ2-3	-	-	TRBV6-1	CASSEALSTGDTQYF	TGTGCCAGCAGTGAAGCACTATCGACAGGAGATACGCAGTATTTT
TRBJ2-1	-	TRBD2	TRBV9	CASSPHVGGLAGLISNEQFF	TGTGCCAGCAGCCCACATGTGGGGGGACTAGCGGGCCTCATCTCGAATGAGCAGTTCTTC
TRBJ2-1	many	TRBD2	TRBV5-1	CASSWAGLAGPYNEQFF	TGCGCCAGCAGCTGGGCGGGGCTAGCGGGGCCCTACAATGAGCAGTTCTTC